A selection of T cell receptor beta chains follows, all from one sample in a study of neurological immune-mediated disorders. In TCRdb, the 5' RACE reads were re-called with MiXCR into one record per CDR3 protein. The table records 74,000 or so distinct CDR3 sequences, roughly 9.5% of them present only once. Sequenced sample: PBMCs. These receptors were obtained from a man between 50 and 59 years old in good health. Both conserved end residues are part of each CDR3. The D gene is left open where the match is weak. Only some rows state a clone size, as once, few, many or a class for expanded clones.

J: TRBJ1-5; size: many; V: TRBV29-1; D: NA; CDR3: CSVSTVPNQPQHF; DNA: TGCAGCGTTTCGACAGTTCCTAATCAGCCCCAGCATTTT
J: TRBJ2-7; size: many; V: TRBV20-1; D: NA; CDR3: CSARRLGSPYEQYF; DNA: TGCAGTGCTAGGAGGCTGGGATCTCCCTACGAGCAGTACTTC
J: TRBJ2-7; size: many; V: TRBV7-9; D: TRBD2; CDR3: CASSLASGDSYEQYF; DNA: TGTGCCAGCAGCTTAGCTAGCGGGGACTCCTACGAGCAGTACTTC
J: TRBJ2-4; size: many; V: TRBV5-1; D: TRBD1; CDR3: CASSQGQGWNIQYF; DNA: TGCGCCAGCAGTCAAGGACAGGGGTGGAACATTCAGTACTTC
J: TRBJ1-1; size: many; V: TRBV10-3; D: NA; CDR3: CAISTQGYGTEAFF; DNA: TGTGCCATCAGTACACAGGGATACGGCACTGAAGCTTTCTTT
J: TRBJ2-2; size: many; V: TRBV28; D: NA; CDR3: CASSSSGTNTGELFF; DNA: TGTGCCAGCAGCTCGTCGGGGACAAACACCGGGGAGCTGTTTTTT
J: TRBJ1-2; size: many; V: TRBV20-1; D: NA; CDR3: CSALARGTERYGYTF; DNA: TGCAGTGCCCTAGCGAGGGGTACCGAACGGTATGGCTACACCTTC
J: TRBJ1-2; size: many; V: TRBV20-1; D: NA; CDR3: CSARSPGALNGYTF; DNA: TGCAGTGCTAGATCGCCCGGGGCTCTCAATGGCTACACCTTC
J: TRBJ2-1; size: many; V: TRBV7-8; D: TRBD2; CDR3: CASSLVRTRTSGRGEQFF; DNA: TGTGCCAGCAGCTTAGTTCGGACTAGGACTAGCGGGAGAGGAGAGCAGTTCTTC
J: TRBJ2-5; size: many; V: TRBV5-1; D: NA; CDR3: CASSPGTSEETQYF; DNA: TGCGCCAGCAGCCCAGGGACGTCCGAAGAGACCCAGTACTTC
J: TRBJ1-1; size: many; V: TRBV12-3/TRBV12-4; D: TRBD1; CDR3: CASSDTGGYTEAFF; DNA: TGTGCCAGCAGTGATACAGGGGGATACACTGAAGCTTTCTTT
J: TRBJ1-1; size: many; V: TRBV4-2; D: NA; CDR3: CASSQDGALAGVAFEAFF; DNA: TGTGCCAGCAGCCAAGACGGTGCACTGGCAGGGGTTGCATTTGAAGCTTTCTTT
J: TRBJ1-1; size: NA; V: TRBV12-3/TRBV12-4; D: NA; CDR3: CASSLGGGGKMNTEAFF; DNA: TGTGCCAGCAGTTTGGGTGGAGGGGGGAAGATGAACACTGAAGCTTTCTTT
J: TRBJ1-3; size: many; V: TRBV4-1; D: NA; CDR3: CASSQAFGQGPGNTIYF; DNA: TGCGCCAGCAGCCAAGCGTTCGGCCAGGGTCCTGGAAACACCATATATTTT
J: TRBJ2-5; size: many; V: TRBV6-6; D: NA; CDR3: CASSYMRGQETQYF; DNA: TGTGCCAGCAGTTATATGCGGGGACAAGAGACCCAGTACTTC
J: TRBJ2-5; size: NA; V: TRBV20-1; D: NA; CDR3: CSARTVETQYF; DNA: TGCAGTGCTAGGACAGTCGAGACCCAGTACTTC
J: TRBJ1-1; size: many; V: TRBV27; D: NA; CDR3: CASSLRGARTEAFF; DNA: TGTGCCAGCAGTTTAAGGGGGGCGCGTACTGAAGCTTTCTTT
J: TRBJ2-1; size: many; V: TRBV28; D: NA; CDR3: CASSLASKDEQFF; DNA: TGTGCCAGCAGTTTGGCTAGCAAAGATGAGCAGTTCTTC
J: TRBJ1-5; size: many; V: TRBV28; D: NA; CDR3: CASGDRVNQPQHF; DNA: TGTGCCAGCGGAGACAGAGTCAATCAGCCCCAGCATTTT
J: TRBJ2-1; size: many; V: TRBV20-1; D: TRBD1; CDR3: CSAQDRMFYNEQFF; DNA: TGCAGTGCGCAGGACAGGATGTTCTACAATGAGCAGTTCTTC
J: TRBJ2-5; size: few; V: TRBV6-2/TRBV6-3; D: NA; CDR3: CASSYTAALGETQYF; DNA: TGTGCCAGCAGTTATACGGCAGCCCTTGGAGAGACCCAGTACTTC
J: TRBJ1-3; size: many; V: TRBV11-2; D: NA; CDR3: CASSLVESGNTIYF; DNA: TGTGCCAGCAGCTTAGTGGAATCCGGAAACACCATATATTTT